Each of the 9 T cell receptor beta chains below was sequenced from the same sample in a study of human T cells and chemical hapten exposure. The time point denotes: patch test 1, 2 weeks after DPC sensitization. Noted treatment: therapeutic diphenylcyclopropenone sensitization with weekly scalp DPC. Total RNA was isolated from whole blood that had not been fractionated. TCRdb re-called the RACE reads through MiXCR, storing one row per CDR3 protein. This sample has about 52,000 distinct CDR3 sequences; approximately 11% occur once, and the top ten carry 1.5% to 2%. Sequences were derived from whole blood, sampled in connection with sensitization to the hapten diphenylcyclopropenone (DPC). The receptor source for this set is a woman aged 35 to 49 with alopecia areata. Some clones in this sample may be carry-over from other donors' samples.

The sample holds many counts of this clonotype. The chain has TRBV20-1 and TRBJ1-2; D uncertain. V was clipped by 5 bases and J by 5 bases, with 6 bases between them. Germline CDR1 and CDR2: DFQATT and SNEGSKA (reference sequence). The CDR3 contains 10 residues. The CDR3 protein is CSADVYGYTF. The CDR3 nucleotides read TGCAGTGCTGACGTGTATGGCTACACCTTC.

Many counts were recorded for this clonotype. The chain links TRBV19 to TRBJ2-3; D unclear. The V gene lost 9 bases and the J gene lost 6 bases, with 19 bases spanning the gap. This CDR3 is built from 14 residues. Germline V gene lookup returns CDR1 LNHDA and CDR2 SQIVND (reference sequence). The DNA of the CDR3 is TGTGCCAGCCGTGACGGGTTGGCGGCGGATACGCAGTATTTT. Translating it yields CASRDGLAADTQYF.

There are many counts of this clonotype. The rearrangement joins TRBV6-1 to TRBJ2-3; 8 nucleotides align to TRBD1. This CDR3 contains 13 residues. V was clipped by 6 bases and J by 6 bases; unmatched bases: 5. The germline V gene encodes CDR1 MNHNS and CDR2 SASEGT. The CDR3 sequence is CASRDRAPDTQYF. Here the CDR3 DNA reads TGTGCCAGCAGGGACAGGGCCCCGGATACGCAGTATTTT.

This clonotype was picked up a small number of times. The rearrangement joins TRBV29-1 to TRBJ1-1; D is ambiguous. Germline-derived CDR1 and CDR2 are SQVTM and ANQGSEA. This CDR3 comprises 11 residues. With 8 bases removed from V and 1 base from J, the gap between germline ends came to 8 bases. CDR3 sequence reads: CSINRNTEAFF. The CDR3 nucleotides read TGCAGCATAAACCGGAACACTGAAGCTTTCTTT.

This chain links TRBV11-2 with TRBJ2-7; D might be TRBD2 (5 bases). CDR3 length equals 13 residues. V lost 2 bases and J 4 bases, leaving 9 bases between the germline ends. Germline values: CDR1 SGHAT, CDR2 FQNNGV. The CDR3 DNA sequence: TGTGCCAGCAGCTTAACCGGACTGTACGAGCAGTACTTC. Translating gives CASSLTGLYEQYF.

This clonotype was recorded a few times. The chain recombines TRBV6-5 with TRBJ2-7; D possibly matches TRBD1 or TRBD2 (5 bases each). Trimming removed 6 bases at V and 3 bases at J, with 12 bases between. The CDR3 runs to 13 residues. Looked up from germline, CDR1 is MNHEY and CDR2 is SVGAGI. CDR3 sequence (DNA): TGTGCCAGCAGCGCCCGGGACGGCTACGAGCAGTACTTC. As protein: CASSARDGYEQYF.

This clonotype was counted between two and nine times. This sequence joins TRBV18 and TRBJ2-6; D unresolved. This CDR3 comprises 14 residues. CDR1 and CDR2 (germline): KGHSH, LQKENI. V lost 0 bases and J lost 4, with 4 bases in between. CDR3 residues: CASSPPGGANVLTF. The CDR3 DNA is TGTGCCAGCTCACCACCCGGGGGGGCCAACGTCCTGACTTTC.

CDR3 residues: CASSPGVRGGYTF. The CDR3 DNA follows: TGTGCCAGCAGCCCCGGAGTTCGGGGGGGCTACACCTTC. The J gene is TRBJ1-2, the V gene TRBV14; D is perhaps TRBD1 (5 bases). The V end lost 4 bases, the J end lost 8 bases, and 14 bases lay between the germline ends. CDR3 size: 13 residues. CDR1 is SGHDN, CDR2 FVKESK, per germline.

This clonotype was seen repeatedly, ten times or more. The chain recombines TRBV20-1 with TRBJ2-7, with TRBD1 as a possible D gene (5 bases). V lost 0 bases, J lost 0 bases, and 12 bases lay in between. There are 15 residues in the CDR3. The germline CDR1 and CDR2 sequences are DFQATT and SNEGSKA (reference sequence). CDR3 nucleotides: TGCAGTGCTAGAGATCGTACAGGCCCCTCCTACGAGCAGTACTTC. This sequence encodes CSARDRTGPSYEQYF.